The 3 T cell receptor beta chains below all came from one sample that was sequenced in a study of T cells in Graves' hyperthyroidism and ophthalmopathy (dated by TCRdb to about 2019). Library method: multiplex PCR. Sequencing was performed on an Illumina HiSeq 2000. TCR beta CDR3 regions were amplified from RNA transcripts. The TCR CDR3 was subjected to a first round of RT-PCR using the HTBI primer set and the Qiagen OneStep RT-PCR kit. TCRdb reworked the public reads: Q25 trimming with fastp, MiXCR clone assembly, productive beta chains retained. Identical CDR3 proteins give one entry, which carries the most common genes and DNA. This sample lists hundreds of thousands of distinct CDR3 sequences; about a sixth were detected once. The ten largest clones add up to less than 15% of the sample. The sample consisted of blood. The source of these receptors is a young woman with Graves' hyperthyroidism.

This clonotype appeared a few times. The gene calls are TRBV29-1 and TRBJ1-4; D gene ambiguous. Per the germline V gene, CDR1 is SQVTM and CDR2 is ANQGSEA. The CDR3 sequence is 13 residues long. V dropped 7 bases and J dropped 4 bases, with 13 bases sitting between them. The DNA of the CDR3 is TGCAGCGCCCTAGGAGGTTATAATGAAAAACTGTTTTTT. The encoded protein is CSALGGYNEKLFF.

This clonotype was counted at least ten times. The chain couples TRBV11-2 to TRBJ2-2; D may be TRBD1 (5 bases). This CDR3 region has 17 residues. With 1 base removed from V and 0 bases from J, the gap between germline ends came to 12 bases. Per germline, CDR1 SGHAT and CDR2 FQNNGV. CDR3 in DNA: TGTGCCAGCAGCTTAGGTCCCCAGGGATCGAACACCGGGGAGCTGTTTTTT. It is translated as CASSLGPQGSNTGELFF.

This clonotype was observed at least ten times. The chain combines TRBV11-2 with TRBJ2-6, with 11 bases matching TRBD1. The CDR3 covers 18 residues. In germline, CDR1 is SGHAT, CDR2 FQNNGV. J was trimmed by 7 bases and V by 3 bases; bases with no gene match: 11. CDR3 coding DNA: TGTGCCAGCAGCTTTATTGGGACAGGGGGAGTCATAGCCAACGTCCTGACTTTC. It encodes CASSFIGTGGVIANVLTF. The full variable domain, its missing parts supplied by reference TRBV11-2 and TRBJ2-6, is EAGVAQSPRYKIIEKRQSVAFWCNPISGHATLYWYQQILGQGPKLLIQFQNNGVVDDSQLPKDRFSAERLKGVDSTLKIQPAKLEDSAVYLCASSFIGTGGVIANVLTFGAGSRLTVL.